The rows below give T cell receptor beta chains drawn from one sample of a study of CD8 T cells in ankylosing spondylitis. From the 5' RACE reads, TCRdb called clonotypes with MiXCR, one entry per CDR3 protein. The repertoire includes 750,000 to 850,000 distinct CDR3 sequences, about 10% of them detected once, and roughly 0.51% sits in the top ten. Sequencing used blood, either unsorted or a sorted T cell fraction (not recorded which). The receptors derive from a male donor with ankylosing spondylitis. Each CDR3 is given without its conserved first and last residue. A row's size may be missing; if present it is once, few, many or a size class.

j_call,clone_size,v_call,cdr3_aa
TRBJ1-5,-,TRBV7-2,ASSLAVEQPQH
TRBJ2-2,-,TRBV29-1,SVDRNGELF
TRBJ2-1,few,TRBV20-1,SARDISPAGVDNEQF
TRBJ2-1,-,TRBV7-2,ASSLRGLTYNEQF
TRBJ2-1,few,TRBV15,ATSRGDFRGVEQF
TRBJ2-2,many,TRBV5-1,ASSSGQAIAGELF
TRBJ2-7,few,TRBV7-2,ASSSRRLPNEQY
TRBJ2-7,few,TRBV5-5,ASSLVGNLYEQY
TRBJ1-6,-,TRBV6-5,ASSWDGLTTVSLH
TRBJ1-3,-,TRBV27,ASSLSLVQGSGNTIY
TRBJ1-4,few,TRBV20-1,SARGRHPKDTNEKLF
TRBJ2-5,-,TRBV20-1,SATRGGRETQY
TRBJ1-1,many,TRBV29-1,SVDGVGAF
TRBJ1-2,-,TRBV4-3,ASSQDRTGVGYT
TRBJ2-3,many,TRBV6-1,ASSEAVSWV
TRBJ2-1,few,TRBV5-5,ASSNGTPRREQF
TRBJ2-5,few,TRBV5-6,ASSWGADQETQY
TRBJ1-2,many,TRBV7-2,ASSRGAGGFSYGYT
TRBJ2-7,few,TRBV20-1,SARVEGGGYEQY
TRBJ2-1,many,TRBV7-2,ASSLLGHQF
TRBJ2-7,-,TRBV4-2,ASSQGAGQGYEQY
TRBJ1-2,-,TRBV27,ASSFNLASKCA
TRBJ1-2,-,TRBV7-3,ASSRGGDREVT
TRBJ2-3,-,TRBV29-1,SVKKGHTDTQY
TRBJ1-1,few,TRBV18,ASSTYRVMNTEAF
TRBJ2-7,few,TRBV20-1,SASPGVAGNREY
TRBJ2-5,-,TRBV20-1,SGVRGRETQY
TRBJ2-1,few,TRBV5-1,ASSPLGLAGAHYNEQF
TRBJ1-3,-,TRBV7-8,ASSSGGGTGNTIY
TRBJ1-5,-,TRBV11-2,ASSLTGGRDQPQH
TRBJ1-1,few,TRBV2,ASSLTSGEAF
TRBJ1-1,few,TRBV29-1,SVEVIVNTEAF
TRBJ1-5,-,TRBV20-1,SARVRGSNQPQH
TRBJ2-2,-,TRBV3-1,ASSPQWGAGGELF
TRBJ1-4,-,TRBV15,ATSRERLGKLF
TRBJ1-4,-,TRBV4-3,ASSQKQGAVSTNEKLF
TRBJ2-5,many,TRBV6-5,ASSSFGLTRGQY